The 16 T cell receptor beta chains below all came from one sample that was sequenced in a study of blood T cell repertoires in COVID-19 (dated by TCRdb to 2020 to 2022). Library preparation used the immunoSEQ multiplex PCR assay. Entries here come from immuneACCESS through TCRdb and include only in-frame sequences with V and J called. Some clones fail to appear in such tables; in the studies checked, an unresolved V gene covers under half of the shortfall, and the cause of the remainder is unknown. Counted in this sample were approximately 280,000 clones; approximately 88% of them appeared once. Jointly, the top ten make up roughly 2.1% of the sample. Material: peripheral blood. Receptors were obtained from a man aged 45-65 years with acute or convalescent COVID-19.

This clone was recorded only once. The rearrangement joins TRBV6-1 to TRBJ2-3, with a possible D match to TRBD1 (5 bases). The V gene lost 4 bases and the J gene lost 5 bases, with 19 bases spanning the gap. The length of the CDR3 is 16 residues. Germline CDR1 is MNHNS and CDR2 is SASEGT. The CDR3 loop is CASSGRTLPGKDTQYF. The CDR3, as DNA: TGTGCCAGCAGTGGCCGGACGTTGCCAGGGAAAGATACGCAGTATTTT.

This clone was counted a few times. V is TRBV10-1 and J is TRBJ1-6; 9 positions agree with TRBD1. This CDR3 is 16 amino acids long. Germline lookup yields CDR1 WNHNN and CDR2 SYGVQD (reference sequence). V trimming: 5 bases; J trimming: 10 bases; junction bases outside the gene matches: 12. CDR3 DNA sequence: TGCGCCAGCAGTACGGGACAGGGAGGAATCGGATCACCCCTCCACTTT. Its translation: CASSTGQGGIGSPLHF.

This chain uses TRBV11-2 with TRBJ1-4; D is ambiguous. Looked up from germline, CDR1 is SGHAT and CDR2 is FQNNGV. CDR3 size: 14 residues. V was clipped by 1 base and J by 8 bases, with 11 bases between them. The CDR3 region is CASSLGELGEKLFF. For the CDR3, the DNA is TGTGCCAGCAGCTTAGGGGAGTTAGGAGAAAAACTGTTTTTT.

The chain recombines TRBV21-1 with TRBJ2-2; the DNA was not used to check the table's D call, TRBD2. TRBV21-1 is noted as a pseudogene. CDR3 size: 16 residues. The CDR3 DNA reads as TGTGCCAGCAGCAAAGACAGAGGGTGCAACACCGGGGAGCTGTTTTTT. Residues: CASSKDRGCNTGELFF.

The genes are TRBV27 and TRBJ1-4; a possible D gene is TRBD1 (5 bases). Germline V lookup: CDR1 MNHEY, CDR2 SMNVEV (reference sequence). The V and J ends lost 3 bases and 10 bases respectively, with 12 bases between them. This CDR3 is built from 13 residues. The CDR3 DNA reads TGTGCCAGCAGTTTCTCAGGGTCCGGAAAACTGTTTTTT. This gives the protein CASSFSGSGKLFF.

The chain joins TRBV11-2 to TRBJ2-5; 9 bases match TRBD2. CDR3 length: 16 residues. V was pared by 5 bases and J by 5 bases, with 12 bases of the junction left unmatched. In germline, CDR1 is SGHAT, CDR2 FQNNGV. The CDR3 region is CASSPTGGGAAETQYF. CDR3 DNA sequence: TGTGCCAGCAGCCCGACGGGCGGGGGGGCCGCGGAGACCCAGTACTTC.

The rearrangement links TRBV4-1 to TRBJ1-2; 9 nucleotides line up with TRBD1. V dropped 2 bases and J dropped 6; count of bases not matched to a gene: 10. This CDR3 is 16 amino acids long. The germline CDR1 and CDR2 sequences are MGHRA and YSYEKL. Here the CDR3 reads CASSQKPGQGFHGYTF. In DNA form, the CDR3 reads TGCGCCAGCAGCCAAAAGCCGGGACAGGGATTTCATGGCTACACCTTC.

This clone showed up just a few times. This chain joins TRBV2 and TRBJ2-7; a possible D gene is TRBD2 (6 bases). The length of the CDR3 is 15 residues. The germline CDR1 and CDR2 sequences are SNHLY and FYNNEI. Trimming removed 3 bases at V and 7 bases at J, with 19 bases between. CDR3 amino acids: CASSDPRGARGEQYF. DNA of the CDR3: TGTGCCAGCAGTGACCCTCGCGGGGCCCGTGGTGAGCAGTACTTC.

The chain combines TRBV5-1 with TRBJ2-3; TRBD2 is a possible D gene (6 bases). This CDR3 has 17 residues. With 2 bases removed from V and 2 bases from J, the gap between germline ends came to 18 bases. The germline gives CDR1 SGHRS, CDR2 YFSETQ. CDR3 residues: CASSFGGGGAPTDTQYF. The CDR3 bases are TGCGCCAGCAGCTTCGGGGGAGGAGGGGCACCCACAGATACGCAGTATTTT. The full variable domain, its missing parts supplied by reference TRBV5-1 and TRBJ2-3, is KAGVTQTPRYLIKTRGQQVTLSCSPISGHRSVSWYQQTPGQGLQFLFEYFSETQRNKGNFPGRFSGRQFSNSRSEMNVSTLELGDSALYLCASSFGGGGAPTDTQYFGPGTRLTVL.

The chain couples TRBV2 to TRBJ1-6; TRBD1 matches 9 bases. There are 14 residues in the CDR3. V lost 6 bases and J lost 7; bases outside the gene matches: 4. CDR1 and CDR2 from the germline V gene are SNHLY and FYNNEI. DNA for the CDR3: TGTGCCAGCAGGATCGGGACAGGGAATTCACCCCTCCACTTT. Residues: CASRIGTGNSPLHF.

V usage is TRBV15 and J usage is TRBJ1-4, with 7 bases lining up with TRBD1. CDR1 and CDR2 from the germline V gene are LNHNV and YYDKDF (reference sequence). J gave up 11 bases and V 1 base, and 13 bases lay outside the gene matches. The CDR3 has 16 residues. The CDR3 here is CATSRGWTGIGGKLFF. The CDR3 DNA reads TGTGCCACCAGCAGAGGGTGGACAGGCATAGGGGGGAAACTGTTTTTT. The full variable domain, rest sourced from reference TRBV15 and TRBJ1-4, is DAMVIQNPRYQVTQFGKPVTLSCSQTLNHNVMYWYQQKSSQAPKLLFHYYDKDFNNEADTPDNFQSRRPNTSFCFLDIRSPGLGDTAMYLCATSRGWTGIGGKLFFGSGTQLSVL.

The CDR3, as DNA: TGTGCCAGCAGTTACGCGGCCTGGACTGAAGCTTTCTTT. Translated: CASSYAAWTEAFF. The chain links TRBV6-5 to TRBJ1-1, with D unresolved. V was cut by 2 bases and J by 5 bases, with 9 bases left in between. CDR1 and CDR2 from the germline V gene are MNHEY and SVGAGI. CDR3 size: 13 residues.

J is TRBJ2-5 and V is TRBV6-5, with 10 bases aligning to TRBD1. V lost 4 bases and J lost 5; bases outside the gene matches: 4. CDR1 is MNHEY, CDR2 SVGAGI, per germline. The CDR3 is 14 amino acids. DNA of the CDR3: TGTGCCAGCAGTTTGGACAGGGGGAAGGAGACCCAGTACTTC. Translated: CASSLDRGKETQYF.

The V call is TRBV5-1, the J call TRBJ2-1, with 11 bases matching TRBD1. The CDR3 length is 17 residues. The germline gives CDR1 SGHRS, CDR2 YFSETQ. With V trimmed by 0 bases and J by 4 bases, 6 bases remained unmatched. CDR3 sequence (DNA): TGCGCCAGCAGCTTGGCGGGGACAGGGGGTTCTTACAATGAGCAGTTCTTC. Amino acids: CASSLAGTGGSYNEQFF.

The CDR3 sequence is CASHRGTTPETQYF. In DNA, the CDR3 is TGTGCCAGTCACCGGGGGACGACCCCAGAGACCCAGTACTTC. This chain uses TRBV19 with TRBJ2-5; perhaps TRBD2 as D (6 bases). The CDR3 is 14 amino acids. V gave up 8 bases and J gave up 4 bases, with 17 bases separating them. The V gene's germline CDR1 is LNHDA and CDR2 SQIVND (reference sequence). The variable domain in full, with the rest retrieved from reference TRBV19 and TRBJ2-5, is DGGITQSPKYLFRKEGQNVTLSCEQNLNHDAMYWYRQDPGQGLRLIYYSQIVNDFQKGDIAEGYSVSREKKESFPLTVTSAQKNPTAFYLCASHRGTTPETQYFGPGTRLLVL.

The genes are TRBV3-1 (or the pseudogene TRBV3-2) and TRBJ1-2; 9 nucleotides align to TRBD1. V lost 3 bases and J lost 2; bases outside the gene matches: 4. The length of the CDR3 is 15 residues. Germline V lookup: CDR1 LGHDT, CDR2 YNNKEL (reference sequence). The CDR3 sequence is CASSHGTGTNYGYTF. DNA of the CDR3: TGTGCCAGCAGCCATGGGACAGGGACGAACTATGGCTACACCTTC.